This TCR beta chain appears in the sequencing data of a study of human T cells and chemical hapten exposure (dated by TCRdb to the early 2020s). Looking at the study overall: For sensitization, 2% DPC in acetone was applied to an approximately 2 cm by approximately 2 cm area of upper inner arm skin. Patients additionally received weekly therapeutic DPC doses to the scalp throughout the approximately 25-week study period. Patch testing on the upper back used Finn chambers containing 0.01% DPC, with scoring done after 6 days according to International Contact Dermatitis Research Group standards. The patient cohort, mostly female, included alopecia areata with under or over 50% scalp involvement, alopecia totalis and alopecia universalis. Libraries were pooled for sequencing, and variation in per-sample TCR yields was attributed mainly to small differences in library volumes within the pool. Peripheral blood TCR repertoire changes were tracked in vivo in alopecia patients during primary and secondary sensitization to the hapten diphenylcyclopropenone (DPC). Blood samples were taken from patients before sensitization (week 0) and at 2, 6 and about 24 weeks after DPC sensitization. Around 30 alopecia patients provided blood for TCR sequencing at one to four time points (pre-sensitization, 2, 6 and 24 weeks). What the research found in general, with its limitations: No change with DPC sensitization was found in the number of TCRs above 1 in 1000 frequency, and no evidence of global repertoire structure alterations was found. All patients had alopecia, a presumed autoimmune disease, so their immune response might differ from that of healthy individuals. Patch test score was positively correlated with the number of PT1 expanded TCRs, with significance at thresholds 8, 16 and 32 but not at 4. After repeated subsampling, the strength of the expansion versus patch-test correlation and the threshold at which it became significant changed. Expanded TCRs formed significantly more large CDR3 similarity clusters than pre-sensitization or healthy control sets, consistent with antigen-driven responses.

At least ten counts were recorded for this clonotype. There is no known antigen for this receptor. No base quality information exists; no much larger clone differs at one position. The sample's time point label, in plain terms: patch test 1, 2 weeks after DPC sensitization. This specimen's treatment or condition label, interpreted: therapeutic diphenylcyclopropenone sensitization with weekly scalp DPC. At every patch-test visit, the blood draw took place before the patch test was put on. Patients were considered eligible if aged 18 to 70, diagnosed with alopecia and deemed suitable for DPC therapy, and patients were excluded if pregnant. Total RNA was extracted from unfractionated whole blood collected in Tempus Blood RNA tubes. The CDR3 runs 13 amino acids, cysteine and phenylalanine included. Only the CDR3 DNA stays, 39 bases, in frame from base 1. Reading the germline V gene (reference sequence) gives CDR1 LGHDT and CDR2 YNNKEL. V has 4 bases trimmed and J has 7 bases trimmed; junction bases matching no gene number 4.

The library was prepared using RACE. The sequencer was a NextSeq 500. Library preparation attached unique molecular identifiers to individual cDNA molecules for quantitative, reproducible TCR counting. For every blood RNA sample, sequencing covered both the TCR alpha and TCR beta chains. The study's own analysis went as follows. A median of about 89,000 TCRs per sample was observed, with a range of roughly 23,224 to 750,000. The Decombinator software suite was used to annotate V, J and CDR3 in the TCR reads. For PS versus PT1 abundance plots, all samples were subsampled to the same number of TCRs (28,000). Expanded TCRs were defined as absent before sensitization and observed at least eight times at the 2-week time point. Clones were called with MiXCR by TCRdb after fastp trimmed the public reads at Q25, and only in-frame beta chains were retained. Rows matching on CDR3 protein sequence are summarized as one entry with the most common DNA and genes. These V and J calls rely on TCRdb rather than the paper's analysis. Across this sample there are tens of thousands of distinct CDR3 sequences, with about an eighth seen only once. The ten biggest clones cover 3.5% of the sample.

The chain uses TRBV3-1 and TRBJ2-1, with TRBD1 identical over 7 junction bases. This receptor was taken from an older woman with alopecia areata. Some clones in this sample may be carry-over from other donors' samples. The sequences come from whole blood, collected in connection with sensitization to the hapten diphenylcyclopropenone (DPC). The CDR3 reads CASSRGTVNEQFF. The bases read TGTGCCAGCAGCCGAGGGACAGTTAATGAGCAGTTCTTC.